The rows below give T cell receptor beta chains drawn from one sample of a study of T cell repertoires in cytomegalovirus infection. No antigens are known for them. Each CDR3 protein is one row after TCRdb ran MiXCR on the reads. The table records 360,000 or so distinct CDR3 sequences, nearly 35% of them present only once. The input for sequencing was cultured PBMCs, taken from culture after CMV antigen stimulation. These receptors all come from a human donor in good health (CMV status not recorded). Some clones in this sample may be carry-over from other donors' samples. CDR3s include the opening cysteine and the closing phenylalanine or tryptophan. Each record gives: clone size, D gene, J gene, CDR3 length, V gene, CDR3 DNA, CDR3 protein. The D gene is left open where the match is weak. Not every row has a clone size; where given, it reads once, few, many or a size class.

many	TRBD2	TRBJ2-1	15	TRBV7-2	TGTGCCAGCAGAGATCCGGGACTAGGGGCCGATGAGCAGTTCTTC	CASRDPGLGADEQFF
once	TRBD1	TRBJ1-2	14	TRBV15	TGTGCCACCAGCAGGGGACAGCTAAACTATGGCTACACCTTC	CATSRGQLNYGYTF
few	.	TRBJ2-6	15	TRBV6-2/TRBV6-3	TGTGCCAGCAGTGACCTTGGGACTGGGGCCAACGTCCTGACTTTC	CASSDLGTGANVLTF
few	.	TRBJ1-4	14	TRBV5-1	TGCGCCAGCGTTAGGGACACACAGGAGGGAAAACTGTTTTTT	CASVRDTQEGKLFF
.	TRBD1	TRBJ2-1	17	TRBV6-6	TGTGCCAGCAGTTACTCCTCGGACAGGGTAACCTACAATGAGCAGTTCTTC	CASSYSSDRVTYNEQFF
.	TRBD1	TRBJ2-4	17	TRBV28	TGTGCCAGCAGAACCACCGGGACAGGGCTAGCCAAAAACATTCAGTACTTC	CASRTTGTGLAKNIQYF
many	.	TRBJ2-5	14	TRBV7-2	TGTGCCAGCAGCTTAGATCTCGCCCAAGAGACCCAGTACTTC	CASSLDLAQETQYF
few	.	TRBJ2-1	13	TRBV7-2	TGTGCCAGCAGCAAAACCCAAACAGGAGGGCAGTTCTTC	CASSKTQTGGQFF
few	.	TRBJ1-1	12	TRBV11-2	TGTGCCAGCAGCTTTAGAAACTTTGAAGCTTTCTTT	CASSFRNFEAFF
.	.	TRBJ2-1	12	TRBV19	TGTGCCAGTAGTCCCTCGTACTATGAGCAGTTCTTC	CASSPSYYEQFF
.	.	TRBJ2-3	13	TRBV12-5	TGTGCTAGCAGGGATGATGTGACAGATACGCAGTATTTT	CASRDDVTDTQYF
.	TRBD1	TRBJ2-7	16	TRBV11-2	TGTGCCAGCAGCTTATCGCAGGACAGGGGATTCTACGAGCAGTACTTC	CASSLSQDRGFYEQYF
few	.	TRBJ1-5	14	TRBV7-2	TGTGCCAGCAGCCGAGGGTCAATAAATCAGCCCCAGCATTTT	CASSRGSINQPQHF
.	.	TRBJ1-1	14	TRBV10-3	TGTGCCATCAGTGAGTCGTTTAAGAACACTGAAGCTTTCTTT	CAISESFKNTEAFF
many	.	TRBJ2-7	16	TRBV7-2	TGTGCCAGCAGCTTATCCCCAGGGGCTGATTCCTACGAGCAGTACTTC	CASSLSPGADSYEQYF
.	TRBD2	TRBJ2-7	14	TRBV5-1	TGCGCCAGCAGGACAGGACTAGCGGACTACGAGCAGTACTTC	CASRTGLADYEQYF
few	.	TRBJ2-5	13	TRBV18	TGTGCCAGCTCACCATCGGAAGAAGAGACCCAGTACTTC	CASSPSEEETQYF
few	.	TRBJ1-6	12	TRBV7-8	TGTGCCAGCAGCCGTGTTGGTTCACCCCTCCACTTT	CASSRVGSPLHF
.	.	TRBJ1-5	15	TRBV12-3/TRBV12-4	TGTGCCAGCAGTATTACAGGAGCTATCAATCAGCCCCAGCATTTT	CASSITGAINQPQHF
.	TRBD1	TRBJ1-4	15	TRBV20-1	TGCAGTGCTAGAAACCACCGGGACAGTAATGAAAAACTGTTTTTT	CSARNHRDSNEKLFF
.	TRBD2	TRBJ2-7	13	TRBV11-2	TGTGCCAGCAGCTTGACTAGCGCCTACGAGCAGTACTTC	CASSLTSAYEQYF
.	.	TRBJ2-6	15	TRBV29-1	TGCAGCGTAGAACCAGACAACTCTGGGGCCAACGTCCTGACTTTC	CSVEPDNSGANVLTF
.	TRBD2	TRBJ2-1	15	TRBV7-3	TGTGCCAGCAGCCCGGGACTAGCGGGACCATATGAGCAGTTCTTC	CASSPGLAGPYEQFF
.	TRBD1	TRBJ1-4	13	TRBV7-3	TGTGCCAGCAGCTTAGAACAGGGGGGAAAACTGTTTTTT	CASSLEQGGKLFF
many	.	TRBJ2-2	13	TRBV7-2	TGTGCCGGCGGCGGAGGGAACACCGGGGAGCTGTTTTTT	CAGGGGNTGELFF
.	.	TRBJ2-5	15	TRBV7-9	TGTGCCAGCAGCTTAGCTGGGGCCCAGGGCGAGACCCAGTACTTC	CASSLAGAQGETQYF
.	TRBD1	TRBJ1-2	14	TRBV12-3/TRBV12-4	TGTGCCAGCAGTGAGGGGGCGCGGGGCTATGGCTACACCTTC	CASSEGARGYGYTF
.	.	TRBJ2-5	16	TRBV19	TGTGCCAGTAGTAGCCCTGTGCAGGGGAGCGAGGAGACCCAGTACTTC	CASSSPVQGSEETQYF
.	.	TRBJ2-7	15	TRBV6-2/TRBV6-3	TGTGCCAGCAGTCTCGCAGACAGAATAGCCTACGAGCAGTACTTC	CASSLADRIAYEQYF
.	.	TRBJ2-1	14	TRBV19	TGTGCCAGTAAGCCGTGGGACGGCTACAATGAGCAGTTCTTC	CASKPWDGYNEQFF
once	TRBD2	TRBJ2-1	16	TRBV2	TGTGCCAGCAGTGCGATAGCGGGAGGGCAGCCCGGTGAGCAGTTCTTC	CASSAIAGGQPGEQFF
.	.	TRBJ1-3	17	TRBV28	TGTGCCAGCAGTTTATCGCTGGGAGGGAGCTCTGGAAACACCATATATTTT	CASSLSLGGSSGNTIYF
.	.	TRBJ2-3	13	TRBV24-1	TGTGCCACCAGTGAATCTACTACAGATACGCAGTATTTT	CATSESTTDTQYF
.	.	TRBJ2-3	19	TRBV11-3	TGTGCCAGCAGCACTACAGACCCCCGGGACACGGAGAGCACAGATACGCAGTATTTT	CASSTTDPRDTESTDTQYF
few	.	TRBJ1-2	14	TRBV12-3/TRBV12-4	TGTGCCAGCAGTTTAATTACGCAGAACTATGGCTACACCTTC	CASSLITQNYGYTF
.	.	TRBJ1-1	16	TRBV10-3	TGTGCCATCAGTGGAAAGGACGGAACTCAGAACACTGAAGCTTTCTTT	CAISGKDGTQNTEAFF
few	.	TRBJ2-7	16	TRBV7-2	TGTGCCAGCAGCTTATCGTCCGCCGTCCCCTCCTACGAGCAGTACTTC	CASSLSSAVPSYEQYF
.	TRBD2	TRBJ2-7	14	TRBV20-1	TGCAGTGCTAGATGGGTAGCGGGATCGTACGAGCAGTACTTC	CSARWVAGSYEQYF
.	TRBD2	TRBJ2-2	20	TRBV2	TGTGCCAGCAGTGCTTTAGGACTAGCGGGAGGTCGCGGTGACACCGGGGAGCTGTTTTTT	CASSALGLAGGRGDTGELFF
many	.	TRBJ2-1	16	TRBV6-1	TGTGCCAGCAGTGACCGGACGAGGAGCTCCTACAATGAGCAGTTCTTC	CASSDRTRSSYNEQFF
.	TRBD1	TRBJ2-1	14	TRBV12-3/TRBV12-4	TGTGCCAGCAGCCCGGGACAGGGCTTTCATGAGCAGTTCTTC	CASSPGQGFHEQFF
few	TRBD2	TRBJ2-1	17	TRBV14	TGTGCCAGCAGCCAATGGCTGCTAGCGGGAGAGGTTAATGAGCAGTTCTTC	CASSQWLLAGEVNEQFF
few	TRBD1	TRBJ1-5	16	TRBV12-3/TRBV12-4	TGTGCCAGCAGTTTTGAGGCCGGGACAGACAATCAGCCCCAGCATTTT	CASSFEAGTDNQPQHF
few	TRBD2	TRBJ2-1	16	TRBV6-2/TRBV6-3	TGTGCCAGCAGTTACGGGCGGACTAGCGGTGCTAATGAGCAGTTCTTC	CASSYGRTSGANEQFF
once	.	TRBJ2-7	14	TRBV28	TGTGCCAGCCTTCCGACAGGTAGCTCCTACGAGCAGTACTTC	CASLPTGSSYEQYF
few	.	TRBJ1-3	14	TRBV28	TGTGCCAGCAGTAACCGGGACACAGGAAACACCATATATTTT	CASSNRDTGNTIYF
.	.	TRBJ2-1	14	TRBV7-6	TGTGCCAGCAGCCAGGATCGGCCGGGAAATGAGCAGTTCTTC	CASSQDRPGNEQFF
.	.	TRBJ2-3	15	TRBV19	TGTGCCAGTAGTAAAAGGGACTCCTTTCGCGATACGCAGTATTTT	CASSKRDSFRDTQYF
.	.	TRBJ2-7	14	TRBV27	TGTGCCAGCAGTCCCCAAGTAGACAGCTACGAGCAGTACTTC	CASSPQVDSYEQYF
.	TRBD2	TRBJ2-1	16	TRBV11-2	TGTGCCAGCAGCTTAGGGAGCGGGAGCTTCGTAGGTGAGCAGTTCTTC	CASSLGSGSFVGEQFF
.	.	TRBJ2-3	15	TRBV6-1	TGTGCCAGCAGTCTCTTAGCGGAAATCACAGATACGCAGTATTTT	CASSLLAEITDTQYF
many	.	TRBJ2-5	17	TRBV28	TGTGCCAGCAGTTACGATCCCGGGACACTCGTACAAGAGACCCAGTACTTC	CASSYDPGTLVQETQYF
few	TRBD1	TRBJ2-2	16	TRBV5-1	TGCGCCAGCAGCTTGGAAGGGGGACAGGGGACCGGGGAGCTGTTTTTT	CASSLEGGQGTGELFF
few	.	TRBJ2-5	16	TRBV19	TGTGCCAGTAGTATAGTTTCACTAGCTGCTCAAGAGACCCAGTACTTC	CASSIVSLAAQETQYF
few	.	TRBJ2-1	13	TRBV9	TGTGCCAGCAGCGTAGAGACATGGAATGAGCAGTTCTTC	CASSVETWNEQFF